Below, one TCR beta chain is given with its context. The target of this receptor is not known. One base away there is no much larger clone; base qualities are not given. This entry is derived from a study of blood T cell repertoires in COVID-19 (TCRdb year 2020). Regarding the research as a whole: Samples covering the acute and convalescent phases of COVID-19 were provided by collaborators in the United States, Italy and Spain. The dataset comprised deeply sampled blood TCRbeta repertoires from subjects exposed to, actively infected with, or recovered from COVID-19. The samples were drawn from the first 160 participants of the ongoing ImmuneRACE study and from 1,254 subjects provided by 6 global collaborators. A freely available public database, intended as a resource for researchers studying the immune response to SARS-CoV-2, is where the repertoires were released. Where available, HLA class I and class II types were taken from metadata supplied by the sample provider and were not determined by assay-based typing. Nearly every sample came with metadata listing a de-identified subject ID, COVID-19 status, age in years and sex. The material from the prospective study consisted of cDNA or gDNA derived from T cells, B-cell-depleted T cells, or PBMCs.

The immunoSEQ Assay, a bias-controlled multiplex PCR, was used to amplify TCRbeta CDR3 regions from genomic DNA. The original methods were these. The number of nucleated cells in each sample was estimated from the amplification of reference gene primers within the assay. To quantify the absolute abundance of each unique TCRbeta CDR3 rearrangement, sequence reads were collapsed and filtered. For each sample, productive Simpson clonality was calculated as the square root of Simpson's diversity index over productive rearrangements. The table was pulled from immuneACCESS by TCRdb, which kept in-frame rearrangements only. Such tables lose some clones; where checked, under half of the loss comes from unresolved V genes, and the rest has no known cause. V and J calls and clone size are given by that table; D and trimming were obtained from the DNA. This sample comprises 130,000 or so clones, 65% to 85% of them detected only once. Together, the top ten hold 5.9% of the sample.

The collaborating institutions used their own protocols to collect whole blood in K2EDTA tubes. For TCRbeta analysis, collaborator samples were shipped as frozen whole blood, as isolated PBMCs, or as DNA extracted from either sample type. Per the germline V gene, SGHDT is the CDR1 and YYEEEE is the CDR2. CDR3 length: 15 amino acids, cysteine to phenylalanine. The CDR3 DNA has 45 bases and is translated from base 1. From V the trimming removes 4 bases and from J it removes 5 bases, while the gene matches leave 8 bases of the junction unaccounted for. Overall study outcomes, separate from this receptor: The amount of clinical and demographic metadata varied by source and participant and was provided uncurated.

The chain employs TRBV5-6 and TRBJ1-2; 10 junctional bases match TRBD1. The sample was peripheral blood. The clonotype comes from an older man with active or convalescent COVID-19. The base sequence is TGTGCCAGCAGCCTAAGGACAGGGGGAAGATATGGCTACACCTTC. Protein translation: CASSLRTGGRYGYTF.